These 8 T cell receptor beta chains share one sample of origin, sequenced in a study of CD8 T cells in Susac syndrome. cDNA came from about 0.5 to 1 ug RNA primed by random hexamers. MiXCR was run by TCRdb on the immunoSEQ multiplex PCR reads, yielding one entry per CDR3 protein. The table records roughly 200,000 distinct CDR3 sequences, approximately 94% of them present only once. Specimen: CD4+ T cells from PBMCs. These receptors all stem from a human donor in good health.

The chain combines TRBV7-2 with TRBJ2-7; the D gene is possibly TRBD1 (7 bases). Per germline, CDR1 SGHTA and CDR2 FQGNSA. Trimming pared 5 bases from V and 3 bases from J, leaving 17 bases between. The CDR3 covers 15 residues. The CDR3 sequence is CASSPLAGGLYEQYF. The CDR3 coding sequence is TGTGCCAGCAGCCCCCTCGCAGGGGGACTCTACGAGCAGTACTTC.

V and J are TRBV20-1 and TRBJ2-1; 12 positions agree with TRBD2. The CDR3 is made up of 17 amino acids. The V segment lost 3 bases and the J segment 0 bases; nucleotides outside the gene matches: 6. Germline loops: CDR1 DFQATT, CDR2 SNEGSKA (reference sequence). The CDR3 loop reads CSASRGTSGPSYNEQFF. DNA for the CDR3: TGCAGTGCTAGTCGAGGGACTAGCGGGCCCTCCTACAATGAGCAGTTCTTC.

This rearrangement joins TRBV5-4 to TRBJ2-1; 8 bases are a match to TRBD2. The CDR3 spans 14 residues. With V trimmed by 1 base and J by 9 bases, 6 bases remained unmatched. The germline V gene encodes CDR1 SGHNT and CDR2 YYREEE (reference sequence). CDR3 nucleotides: TGTGCCAGCAGCTTGCGGAGCGGGGGAGGTGAGCAGTTCTTC. Residues: CASSLRSGGGEQFF.

This chain connects TRBV5-4 to TRBJ2-2; D ambiguous. V lost 0 bases and J 6 bases, leaving 12 bases between the germline ends. Germline assignment: CDR1 SGHNT and CDR2 YYREEE (reference sequence). CDR3 length equals 15 residues. The CDR3 protein is CASSLDTIGSGELFF. In DNA form, the CDR3 reads TGTGCCAGCAGCTTGGACACCATAGGGTCCGGGGAGCTGTTTTTT.

This sequence joins TRBV5-1 and TRBJ1-2; no definite D call. V lost 4 bases and J 2 bases, leaving 9 bases between the germline ends. This CDR3 spans 13 amino acids. Germline V gene lookup returns CDR1 SGHRS and CDR2 YFSETQ. This chain's CDR3 is CASSADGNYGYTF. The CDR3 DNA follows: TGCGCCAGCAGCGCGGACGGAAACTATGGCTACACCTTC.

The chain couples TRBV3-1 to TRBJ2-3, with TRBD1 identical over 7 bases. CDR1 LGHDT and CDR2 YNNKEL come from the germline V gene (reference sequence). This CDR3 is built from 14 residues. V gave up 5 bases and J gave up 6 bases; unmatched junction bases: 8. This CDR3 is CASSNRGQKDTQYF. The CDR3 nucleotides are TGTGCCAGCAGCAACCGGGGACAGAAGGATACGCAGTATTTT.

This chain connects TRBV7-6 to TRBJ2-5; D is unclear. V lost 4 bases to trimming and J lost 4 bases, with 7 bases between them. The CDR3 totals 12 residues. Germline CDR1 reads SGHVS; CDR2 reads FNYEAQ. The CDR3 bases are TGTGCCAGCAGCTCCCTGGGAGAGACCCAGTACTTC. It codes for CASSSLGETQYF.

This CDR3 reads CASSVGQGSGYGYTF. CDR3 nucleotides: TGTGCCAGCAGCGTTGGACAGGGGTCCGGCTATGGCTACACCTTC. This rearrangement joins TRBV9 to TRBJ1-2, with 9 nucleotides matching TRBD1. This CDR3 is built from 15 residues. Germline assignment: CDR1 SGDLS and CDR2 YYNGEE. V was pared by 2 bases and J by 4 bases, with 6 bases of the junction left unmatched.